Described below is a single T cell receptor beta chain sequence and its context. TCRdb reanalyzed the 5' RACE reads, giving one entry per CDR3 protein sequence and no DNA. The table lists about 420,000 distinct CDR3 sequences, with approximately 2.3% in the top ten. The germline V gene encodes CDR1 GTSNPN and CDR2 SVGIG (reference sequence). This CDR3 comprises 14 residues. These data originate in a study of monozygotic twins with inflammatory bowel disease. This TCR was sampled from a human donor with ulcerative colitis or Crohn's disease, or a healthy co-twin of an affected twin (not recorded which). The sequenced sample consisted of blood. V and J are TRBV30 and TRBJ1-5; TCRdb's D call of TRBD1 is untestable without DNA. The chain's CDR3 is CAWDTGRGEQPQHF.